These 9 T cell receptor beta chains originate from one sample sequenced in a study of beta chain features in type 1 diabetes. Broader study findings: TCRB CDR3 length was moderately but significantly reduced in all four CD4+ subsets of Type 1 diabetes patients.

No antigen has been assigned to these receptors. Every bit of the isolated RNA underwent reverse transcription, so sequencing read expressed TCRB transcripts. Profiling relied on immunoSEQ multiplex PCR, and the TCRdb table lists in-frame clones only, not all of them. The repertoire holds about 280,000 clones, approximately 16% seen once, with 0.015% in the top ten. Sequencing input: naive CD4+ T cells from blood. These receptors were taken from a man younger than 30 with type 1 diabetes.

The chain recombines TRBV6-1 with TRBJ2-4, with D possibly TRBD1 on 6 matching bases. This CDR3 is built from 13 residues. V was trimmed by 5 bases and J by 5 bases, leaving 10 bases between them. CDR1 MNHNS and CDR2 SASEGT come from the germline V gene. CDR3 region: CASSTRTENIQYF. The CDR3 nucleotides read TGTGCCAGCAGTACCCGGACAGAAAACATTCAGTACTTC.

This rearrangement joins TRBV30 to TRBJ2-7, with 7 nucleotides matching TRBD1. The CDR3 consists of 15 residues. V dropped 4 bases and J dropped 2; count of bases not matched to a gene: 11. Germline values: CDR1 GTSNPN, CDR2 SVGIG (reference sequence). CDR3 sequence reads: CAWMGYRDRPYEQYF. The CDR3 nucleotides read TGTGCCTGGATGGGGTACCGGGACAGACCCTACGAGCAGTACTTC.

This rearrangement joins TRBV4-1 to TRBJ2-5; the D is unclear. The CDR3 totals 12 residues. Trimming left V 1 base short and J 5 bases short, with 5 bases between. The germline V gene has CDR1 MGHRA and CDR2 YSYEKL. The CDR3 coding sequence is TGCGCCAGCAGCCAAGTCAGGGAGACCCAGTACTTC. Translation gives CASSQVRETQYF.

The table lists this clone with a few counts. The rearrangement links TRBV9 to TRBJ2-4; weak D call: TRBD1 (6 bases). Germline loops: CDR1 SGDLS, CDR2 YYNGEE. This CDR3 comprises 16 residues. V was pared by 4 bases and J by 2 bases, with 16 bases between. CDR3 region: CASSPRQVGTKNIQYF. Written as DNA, the CDR3 is TGTGCCAGCAGCCCTCGACAGGTTGGAACCAAAAACATTCAGTACTTC. Drawing the rest from reference TRBV9 and TRBJ2-4, the complete variable domain is DSGVTQTPKHLITATGQRVTLRCSPRSGDLSVYWYQQSLDQGLQFLIQYYNGEERAKGNILERFSAQQFPDLHSELNLSSLELGDSALYFCASSPRQVGTKNIQYFGAGTRLSVL.

The sample holds a few counts of this clone. The V gene is TRBV7-6, the J gene TRBJ1-5, with 8 positions matching TRBD1. This CDR3 is built from 16 residues. Trimming removed 0 bases from V and 4 bases from J; junction bases left unmatched: 5. Looked up from germline, CDR1 is SGHVS and CDR2 is FNYEAQ. The CDR3 sequence is CASSLARGQDNQPQHF. CDR3 coding DNA: TGTGCCAGCAGCTTAGCCAGGGGGCAGGATAATCAGCCCCAGCATTTT. Filled out from reference TRBV7-6 and TRBJ1-5, the complete variable domain reads GAGVSQSPRYKVTKRGQDVALRCDPISGHVSLYWYRQALGQGPEFLTYFNYEAQQDKSGLPNDRFSAERPEGSISTLTIQRTEQRDSAMYRCASSLARGQDNQPQHFGDGTRLSIL.

V gene TRBV4-3 combines with J gene TRBJ2-3; possible D gene TRBD1, 6 bases. This CDR3 has 17 amino acids. CDR1 and CDR2 from the germline V gene are LGHNA and YSLEER. The V end lost 3 bases, the J end lost 2 bases, and 18 bases lay between the germline ends. The CDR3 loop reads CASSHTWGQADTDTQYF. CDR3 nucleotides: TGCGCCAGCAGCCACACCTGGGGGCAGGCGGACACAGATACGCAGTATTTT.

This clone was found a few times. This sequence joins TRBV19 and TRBJ1-1; 8 bases are a match to TRBD1. The germline CDR1 and CDR2 sequences are LNHDA and SQIVND (reference sequence). CDR3 size: 13 residues. J was trimmed by 6 bases and V by 5 bases; bases with no gene match: 5. The CDR3 DNA is TGTGCCAGTAGTTACAGGGGGAGTGCTGAAGCTTTCTTT. It encodes CASSYRGSAEAFF.

Only a few counts were recorded for this clone. The chain recombines TRBV5-4 with TRBJ1-4; no clear D. This CDR3 has 15 amino acids. Germline V CDR1 and CDR2: SGHNT, YYREEE (reference sequence). Trimming pared 0 bases from V and 0 bases from J, leaving 6 bases between. The CDR3 coding sequence is TGTGCCAGCAGCTTGGACAAAGCAACTAATGAAAAACTGTTTTTT. It encodes CASSLDKATNEKLFF.

The chain recombines TRBV30 with TRBJ1-5, with a tentative D call TRBD1 (5 bases). The germline V gene has CDR1 GTSNPN and CDR2 SVGIG (reference sequence). The CDR3 is 14 amino acids. Trimming removed 2 bases from V and 5 bases from J, with 13 bases in between. The CDR3 nucleotides read TGTGCCTGGAGTCAAGGGGTTTTGGATCAGCCCCAGCATTTT. It is translated as CAWSQGVLDQPQHF.